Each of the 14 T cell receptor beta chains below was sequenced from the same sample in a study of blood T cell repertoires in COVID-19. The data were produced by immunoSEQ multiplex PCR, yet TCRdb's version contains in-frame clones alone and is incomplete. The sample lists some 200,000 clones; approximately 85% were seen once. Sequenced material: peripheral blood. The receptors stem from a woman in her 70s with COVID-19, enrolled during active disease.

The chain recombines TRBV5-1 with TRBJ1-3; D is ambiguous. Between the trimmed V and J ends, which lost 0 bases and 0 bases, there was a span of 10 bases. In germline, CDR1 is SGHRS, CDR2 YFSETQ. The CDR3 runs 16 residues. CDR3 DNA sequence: TGCGCCAGCAGCTTGGTTGCGGGCCTCTCTGGAAACACCATATATTTT. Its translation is CASSLVAGLSGNTIYF.

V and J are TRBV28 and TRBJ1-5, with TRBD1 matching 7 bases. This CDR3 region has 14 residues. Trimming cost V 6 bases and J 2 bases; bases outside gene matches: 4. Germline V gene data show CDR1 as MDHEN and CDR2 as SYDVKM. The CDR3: CASSHGQGNQPQHF. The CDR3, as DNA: TGTGCCAGCAGCCACGGACAGGGCAATCAGCCCCAGCATTTT.

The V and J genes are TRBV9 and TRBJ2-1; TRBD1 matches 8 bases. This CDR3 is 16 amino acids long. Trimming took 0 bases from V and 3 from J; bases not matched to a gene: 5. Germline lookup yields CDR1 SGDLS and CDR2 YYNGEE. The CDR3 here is CASSVGTGLNYNEQFF. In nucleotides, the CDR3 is TGTGCCAGCAGCGTAGGGACAGGGCTAAACTACAATGAGCAGTTCTTC.

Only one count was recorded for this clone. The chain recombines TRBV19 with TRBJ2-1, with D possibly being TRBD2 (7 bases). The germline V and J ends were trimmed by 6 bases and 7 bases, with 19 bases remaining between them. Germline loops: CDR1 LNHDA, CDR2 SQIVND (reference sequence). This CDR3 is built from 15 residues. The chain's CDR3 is CASSPIGGDRNEQFF. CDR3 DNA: TGTGCCAGTAGCCCCATAGGGGGGGACCGAAATGAGCAGTTCTTC.

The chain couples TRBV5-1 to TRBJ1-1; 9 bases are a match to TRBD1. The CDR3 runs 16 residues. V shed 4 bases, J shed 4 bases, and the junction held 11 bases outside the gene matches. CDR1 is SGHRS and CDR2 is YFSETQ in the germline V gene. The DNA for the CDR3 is TGCGCCAGCAGCCGTACCGGGACAGGGAAACCCACTGAAGCTTTCTTT. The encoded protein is CASSRTGTGKPTEAFF.

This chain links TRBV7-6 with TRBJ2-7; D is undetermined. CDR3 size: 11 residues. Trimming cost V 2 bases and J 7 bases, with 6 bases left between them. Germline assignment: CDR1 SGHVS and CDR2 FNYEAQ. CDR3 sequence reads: CASSLQEEQYF. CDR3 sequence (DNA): TGTGCCAGCAGCTTACAGGAAGAGCAGTACTTC.

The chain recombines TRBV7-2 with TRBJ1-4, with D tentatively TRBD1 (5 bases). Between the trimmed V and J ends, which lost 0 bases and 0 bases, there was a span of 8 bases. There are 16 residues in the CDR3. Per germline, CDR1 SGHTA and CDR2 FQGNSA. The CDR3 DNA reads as TGTGCCAGCAGCTTAGCCGGGGGGGCAACTAATGAAAAACTGTTTTTT. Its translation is CASSLAGGATNEKLFF.

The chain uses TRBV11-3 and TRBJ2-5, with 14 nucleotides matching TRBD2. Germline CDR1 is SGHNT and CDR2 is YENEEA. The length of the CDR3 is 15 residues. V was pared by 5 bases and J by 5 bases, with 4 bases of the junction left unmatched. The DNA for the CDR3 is TGTGCCAGCAGCACGACTAGCGGGGGGGCGGAGACCCAGTACTTC. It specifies CASSTTSGGAETQYF. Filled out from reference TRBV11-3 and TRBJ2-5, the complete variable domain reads EAGVVQSPRYKIIEKKQPVAFWCNPISGHNTLYWYLQNLGQGPELLIRYENEEAVDDSQLPKDRFSAERLKGVDSTLKIQPAELGDSAVYLCASSTTSGGAETQYFGPGTRLLVL.

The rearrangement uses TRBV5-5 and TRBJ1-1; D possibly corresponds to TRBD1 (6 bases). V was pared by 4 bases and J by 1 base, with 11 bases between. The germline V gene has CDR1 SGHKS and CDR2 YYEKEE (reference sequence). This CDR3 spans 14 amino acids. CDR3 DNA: TGTGCCAGCAGCCGTGTGGGGGCGAACACTGAAGCTTTCTTT. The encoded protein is CASSRVGANTEAFF.

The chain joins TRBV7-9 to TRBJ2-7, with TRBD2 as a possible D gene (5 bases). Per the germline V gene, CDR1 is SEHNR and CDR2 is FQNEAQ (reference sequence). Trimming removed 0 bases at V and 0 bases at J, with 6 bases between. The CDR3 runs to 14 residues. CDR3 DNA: TGTGCCAGCAGCTTAGCGGGGAGCTCCTACGAGCAGTACTTC. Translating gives CASSLAGSSYEQYF.

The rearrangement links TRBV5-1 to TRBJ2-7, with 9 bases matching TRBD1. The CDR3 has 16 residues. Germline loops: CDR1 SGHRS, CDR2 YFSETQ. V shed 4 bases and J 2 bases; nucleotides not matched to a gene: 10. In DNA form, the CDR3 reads TGCGCCAGCAGCCCAATCGCGGGACAGGGCCCCTACGAGCAGTACTTC. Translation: CASSPIAGQGPYEQYF.

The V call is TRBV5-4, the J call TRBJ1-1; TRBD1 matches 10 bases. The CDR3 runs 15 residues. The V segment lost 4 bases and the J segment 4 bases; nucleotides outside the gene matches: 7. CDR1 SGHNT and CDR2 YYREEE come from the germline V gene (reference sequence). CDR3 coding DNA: TGTGCCAGCAGCCCGAGGACAGGGGGTGGCACTGAAGCTTTCTTT. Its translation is CASSPRTGGGTEAFF. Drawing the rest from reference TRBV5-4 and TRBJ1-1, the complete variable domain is ETGVTQSPTHLIKTRGQQVTLRCSSQSGHNTVSWYQQALGQGPQFIFQYYREEENGRGNFPPRFSGLQFPNYSSELNVNALELDDSALYLCASSPRTGGGTEAFFGQGTRLTVV.

The CDR3: CASRASSYEQYF. As DNA, the CDR3 is TGTGCCAGCAGGGCAAGCTCCTACGAGCAGTACTTC. This chain connects TRBV6-5 to TRBJ2-7; D is ambiguous. V lost 6 bases to trimming and J lost 0 bases, with 6 bases between them. Germline assignment: CDR1 MNHEY and CDR2 SVGAGI. This CDR3 region has 12 residues.

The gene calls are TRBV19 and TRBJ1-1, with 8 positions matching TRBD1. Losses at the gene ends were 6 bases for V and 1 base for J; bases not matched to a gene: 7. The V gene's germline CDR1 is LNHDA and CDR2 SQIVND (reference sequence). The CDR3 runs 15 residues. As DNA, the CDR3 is TGTGCCAGTAGCCCCCGACAGGGGAAGAACACTGAAGCTTTCTTT. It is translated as CASSPRQGKNTEAFF.